These 25 T cell receptor beta chains share one sample of origin, sequenced in a study of T cell responses to AZD1222 COVID-19 vaccine. TCRdb keeps only in-frame clones here, not all; method: immunoSEQ multiplex PCR. Of 70,000 to 90,000 clones listed, roughly nine tenths are singletons. The source was peripheral blood, collected on day 0 of AZD1222 vaccination. These receptor sequences come from an adult in good health.

The chain combines TRBV7-8 with TRBJ1-5; TRBD1 is a possible D gene (6 bases). CDR3 size: 14 residues. The ends were cut back, 6 bases at V and 9 bases at J, with 18 bases in the middle. Germline V gene data show CDR1 as SGHVS and CDR2 as FQNEAQ. This chain's CDR3 is CASRLGGVATPQHF. The CDR3 DNA follows: TGTGCCAGCAGACTAGGGGGGGTAGCGACGCCCCAGCATTTT.

The chain joins TRBV5-1 to TRBJ2-2; TRBD1 matches 8 bases. The CDR3 has 17 residues. After removal of 4 bases from V and 0 bases from J, the junction contained 8 bases not matched to a gene. CDR1 is SGHRS and CDR2 is YFSETQ in the germline V gene. DNA for the CDR3: TGCGCCAGCAGCGTGCCCAGGGGGCCAACGAACACCGGGGAGCTGTTTTTT. Its protein is CASSVPRGPTNTGELFF.

The chain carries TRBV5-6 and TRBJ2-7; D might be TRBD1 (7 bases). Germline lookup yields CDR1 SGHDT and CDR2 YYEEEE. The V end was cut by 2 bases, the J end by 4 bases, with 13 bases between. There are 14 residues in the CDR3. DNA of the CDR3: TGTGCCAGCAGCTTCGGAGGGGGCAAGTACGAGCAGTACTTC. As protein: CASSFGGGKYEQYF.

The chain has TRBV4-3 and TRBJ1-4, with unresolved D. This CDR3 contains 16 residues. Germline V gives CDR1 LGHNA, CDR2 YSLEER. Trimming cost V 1 base and J 5 bases, with 14 bases left between them. For the CDR3, the DNA is TGCGCCAGCAGCCAAGGGGTTGTAAGGGCGAATGAAAAACTGTTTTTT. Its protein product is CASSQGVVRANEKLFF.

The chain couples TRBV5-1 to TRBJ1-3, with TRBD1 matching 7 bases. The germline V gene encodes CDR1 SGHRS and CDR2 YFSETQ. The CDR3 sequence is 16 residues long. The V segment lost 3 bases and the J segment 0 bases; nucleotides outside the gene matches: 6. The CDR3 is CASSYQGESSGNTIYF. The CDR3 DNA sequence: TGCGCCAGCAGCTACCAGGGGGAAAGCTCTGGAAACACCATATATTTT.

The chain couples TRBV11-2 to TRBJ1-1; maybe TRBD1 (6 bases). This CDR3 contains 14 residues. Trimming removed 5 bases at V and 9 bases at J, with 19 bases between. The germline V gene has CDR1 SGHAT and CDR2 FQNNGV. DNA of the CDR3: TGTGCCAGCAGCCCACGGCTCAGGGGAGGGAAAGCTTTCTTT. Protein: CASSPRLRGGKAFF.

The chain has TRBV20-1 and TRBJ1-1; D remains ambiguous. The CDR3 has 11 residues. V lost 6 bases, J lost 4 bases, and 9 bases lay in between. Germline V gene lookup returns CDR1 DFQATT and CDR2 SNEGSKA (reference sequence). Written as DNA, the CDR3 is TGCAGTGCCGTCGGTTTCACTGAAGCTTTCTTT. Residues: CSAVGFTEAFF.

The rearrangement links TRBV28 to TRBJ1-2; the D is unclear. Trimming removed 3 bases at V and 8 bases at J, with 7 bases between. Germline V gene lookup returns CDR1 MDHEN and CDR2 SYDVKM. The CDR3 consists of 11 residues. CDR3 sequence reads: CASSLSEGYTF. The CDR3 bases are TGTGCCAGCAGTTTGAGTGAAGGCTACACCTTC.

This clone was recorded only once. The J gene is TRBJ2-1, the V gene TRBV11-2; D perhaps matches TRBD1 (8 bases). Germline CDR1 reads SGHAT; CDR2 reads FQNNGV. With 6 bases removed from V and 5 bases from J, the gap between germline ends came to 20 bases. The CDR3 has 16 amino acids. The CDR3 nucleotides read TGTGCCAGCAGGCGGAGCGGGACAGGTCCTGACAATGAGCAGTTCTTC. Its translation: CASRRSGTGPDNEQFF. Supplemented by reference TRBV11-2 and TRBJ2-1, the full variable domain reads EAGVAQSPRYKIIEKRQSVAFWCNPISGHATLYWYQQILGQGPKLLIQFQNNGVVDDSQLPKDRFSAERLKGVDSTLKIQPAKLEDSAVYLCASRRSGTGPDNEQFFGPGTRLTVL.

J is TRBJ2-7 and V is TRBV13; possible D gene TRBD1, 5 bases. This CDR3 is built from 14 residues. Germline V gives CDR1 PRHDT, CDR2 FYEKMQ (reference sequence). V was cut by 5 bases and J by 6 bases, with 17 bases left in between. CDR3 in amino acids: CASSPQGTRSEQYF. The CDR3 bases are TGTGCCAGCAGCCCCCAGGGTACGCGGTCCGAGCAGTACTTC.

This clone occurred once. This sequence joins TRBV10-3 and TRBJ1-6; D gene uncertain. The germline CDR1 and CDR2 sequences are ENHRY and SYGVKD. Between the trimmed V and J ends, which lost 8 bases and 3 bases, there was a span of 8 bases. There are 13 residues in the CDR3. CDR3 in DNA: TGTGCCATCCAACAGATCTATAATTCACCCCTCCACTTT. This encodes CAIQQIYNSPLHF.

The chain couples TRBV25-1 to TRBJ1-2, with 8 bases lining up with TRBD1. Germline V CDR1 and CDR2: MGHDK, SYGVNS. V lost 5 bases and J lost 3; bases outside the gene matches: 8. CDR3 size: 15 residues. In nucleotides, the CDR3 is TGTGCCAGCAGTAAAACAGGGGGGTTCGACTATGGCTACACCTTC. It codes for CASSKTGGFDYGYTF.

The J gene is TRBJ1-1, the V gene TRBV5-1, with D possibly being TRBD1 (5 bases). This CDR3 has 13 amino acids. V was cut by 0 bases and J by 4 bases, with 7 bases left in between. Germline V lookup: CDR1 SGHRS, CDR2 YFSETQ. The DNA of the CDR3 is TGCGCCAGCAGCTTGGCCCAGGGCACTGAAGCTTTCTTT. Translation: CASSLAQGTEAFF.

The CDR3 loop reads CASSPLRERQETQYF. CDR3 nucleotide sequence: TGTGCCAGCAGCCCCCTGAGGGAGCGACAAGAGACCCAGTACTTC. The J gene is TRBJ2-5, the V gene TRBV3-1 (or the pseudogene TRBV3-2), with D perhaps TRBD2 (5 bases). CDR1 is LGHDT and CDR2 is YNNKEL in the germline V gene (reference sequence). The CDR3 has 15 amino acids. Trimming removed 4 bases from V and 2 bases from J, with 14 bases in between.

This clone has only a few counts. The chain carries TRBV19 and TRBJ1-5, with 7 bases aligning to TRBD1. V lost 10 bases and J lost 2; bases outside the gene matches: 5. This CDR3 comprises 13 residues. The germline CDR1 and CDR2 sequences are LNHDA and SQIVND (reference sequence). As DNA, the CDR3 is TGTGCCACAAAGGGACAGCGCAATCAGCCCCAGCATTTT. This codes for CATKGQRNQPQHF.

This clone was recorded only once. The chain carries TRBV3-1 (or the pseudogene TRBV3-2) and TRBJ1-1; TRBD1 agrees at 7 bases. This CDR3 spans 15 amino acids. The V and J ends lost 0 bases and 4 bases, in that order; junction bases with no gene match: 5. CDR1 LGHDT and CDR2 YNNKEL come from the germline V gene (reference sequence). The CDR3 region is CASSQDPTGLTEAFF. The CDR3 DNA reads TGTGCCAGCAGCCAAGATCCGACAGGGCTCACTGAAGCTTTCTTT.

The chain joins TRBV6-6 to TRBJ1-5; no reliable D call. Trimming left V 8 bases short and J 3 bases short, with 8 bases between. CDR1 and CDR2 (germline): MNHNY, SVGAGI (reference sequence). The CDR3 covers 12 residues. The CDR3 coding sequence is TGTGCCAGCCGGGAGGCCAATCAGCCCCAGCATTTT. Translated, it gives CASREANQPQHF.

The chain couples TRBV6-2 or TRBV6-3 to TRBJ2-7; 11 nucleotides align to TRBD1. Per germline, CDR1 MNHEY and CDR2 SVGEGT. The CDR3 contains 21 residues. V shed 5 bases, J shed 4 bases, and the junction held 25 bases outside the gene matches. The CDR3 spells CASSRDRGYLTSGLPQYEQYF. CDR3 DNA sequence: TGTGCCAGCAGTAGGGACAGGGGGTATCTAACCTCTGGCCTACCGCAATACGAGCAGTACTTC.

V usage is TRBV19 and J usage is TRBJ2-5, with D possibly TRBD2 on 6 matching bases. The germline V and J ends were trimmed by 5 bases and 2 bases, with 18 bases remaining between them. The CDR3 totals 16 residues. From germline, CDR1 is LNHDA and CDR2 SQIVND (reference sequence). The CDR3 coding sequence is TGTGCCAGTAGTCCCCTGAGGGGCGGGGCGCAAGAGACCCAGTACTTC. It translates to CASSPLRGGAQETQYF.

In its sample, this clone was seen a few times. The rearrangement uses TRBV7-2 and TRBJ1-6; D is perhaps TRBD1 (6 bases). Germline values: CDR1 SGHTA, CDR2 FQGNSA. V dropped 5 bases and J dropped 11 bases, with 10 bases sitting between them. The CDR3 has 12 amino acids. Here the CDR3 DNA reads TGTGCCAGCAGCGTGACAGGAGCACCCCTCCACTTT. Protein: CASSVTGAPLHF.

The CDR3 bases are TGTGCCAGCAGGATGGGGCAGGGGGCTTTGGAGGGCGAGCAGTACTTC. Residues: CASRMGQGALEGEQYF. The rearrangement links TRBV5-6 to TRBJ2-7; 8 bases line up with TRBD1. The CDR3 sequence is 16 residues long. With V trimmed by 5 bases and J by 6 bases, 16 bases remained unmatched. From germline, CDR1 is SGHDT and CDR2 YYEEEE.

This CDR3 reads CASSGQGAGSTDTQYF. CDR3 nucleotides: TGCGCCAGCAGCGGCCAGGGGGCAGGTAGCACAGATACGCAGTATTTT. The chain carries TRBV5-1 and TRBJ2-3, with TRBD1 identical over 8 bases. Germline loops: CDR1 SGHRS, CDR2 YFSETQ. The CDR3 consists of 16 residues. J was trimmed by 0 bases and V by 4 bases; bases with no gene match: 7.

The rearrangement uses TRBV25-1 and TRBJ2-3; TRBD1 matches at 7 bases. Per germline, CDR1 MGHDK and CDR2 SYGVNS. The CDR3 covers 15 residues. Trimming cost V 1 base and J 3 bases; bases outside gene matches: 4. The CDR3 nucleotides are TGTGCCAGCAGTGAATCGGGACAGCCAACAGATACGCAGTATTTT. It is translated as CASSESGQPTDTQYF.

This clone was seen only a few times. The V gene is TRBV19, the J gene TRBJ2-1; no reliable D call. V lost 3 bases and J lost 0, with 9 bases in between. Germline V gene sequence: CDR1 LNHDA, CDR2 SQIVND (reference sequence). CDR3 length: 15 residues. The CDR3 region is CASSIDLSSYNEQFF. The CDR3 DNA sequence: TGTGCCAGTAGTATCGACTTAAGCTCCTACAATGAGCAGTTCTTC.

The rearrangement uses TRBV27 and TRBJ1-2; TRBD1 is a possible D gene (6 bases). Germline V gene sequence: CDR1 MNHEY, CDR2 SMNVEV (reference sequence). V was cut by 4 bases and J by 5 bases, with 11 bases left in between. The CDR3 is 13 residues long. The CDR3 region has the DNA TGTGCCAGCAGTTCCCAACAGGGATATGGCTACACCTTC. As protein: CASSSQQGYGYTF.